This entry lists 29 T cell receptor beta chains sequenced from one sample in a study of metastatic and nonmetastatic thyroid tumors. No patient received treatment before thyroid surgery. Using MiXCR, TCRdb reanalyzed the PCR reads. The table has roughly 65,000 clones, 14% seen once. The sample comprised blood. These receptors all stem from a male donor with papillary thyroid cancer or a benign thyroid nodule (not recorded which). Some clones in this sample may be carry-over from other donors' samples.

The chain recombines TRBV12-3 or TRBV12-4 with TRBJ2-7; maybe TRBD1 (5 bases). This CDR3 contains 15 residues. V shed 4 bases and J shed 3 bases, with 16 bases lying between them. The CDR3 protein is CASSSVQVGHYEQYF. In DNA form, the CDR3 reads TGTGCCAGCAGTTCTGTACAGGTGGGGCACTACGAGCAGTACTTC.

This clone was observed at least ten times. This chain uses TRBV10-3 with TRBJ1-3; unclear D gene. There are 16 residues in the CDR3. CDR1 and CDR2 (germline): ENHRY, SYGVKD. The V end lost 4 bases, the J end lost 0 bases, and 13 bases lay between the germline ends. CDR3 nucleotide sequence: TGTGCCATCAGTGCTCGTGTACTGAGCTCTGGAAACACCATATATTTT. It yields the protein CAISARVLSSGNTIYF.

At least ten counts were recorded for this clone. The chain joins TRBV6-1 to TRBJ2-7, with TRBD1 matching 7 bases. Germline V gene sequence: CDR1 MNHNS, CDR2 SASEGT. The CDR3 is 14 amino acids. With V trimmed by 6 bases and J by 7 bases, 12 bases remained unmatched. CDR3 loop: CASRPPGQDQEQYV. The DNA for the CDR3 is TGTGCCAGCAGACCTCCCGGACAGGACCAGGAGCAGTACGTC.

There are many counts of this clone. This sequence joins TRBV4-1 and TRBJ2-4, with TRBD2 matching 9 bases. This CDR3 contains 17 residues. CDR1 and CDR2 from the germline V gene are MGHRA and YSYEKL. With V trimmed by 5 bases and J by 6 bases, 14 bases remained unmatched. CDR3 protein: CASSSRAGGGSVNIQYF. CDR3 coding DNA: TGCGCCAGCAGCTCAAGGGCGGGAGGGGGGTCAGTAAACATTCAGTACTTC.

V gene TRBV20-1 combines with J gene TRBJ2-1; 7 bases agree with TRBD2. The CDR3 is 15 residues long. V lost 0 bases to trimming and J lost 0 bases; unmatched junction nucleotides: 2. The germline V gene encodes CDR1 DFQATT and CDR2 SNEGSKA (reference sequence). Here the CDR3 reads CSARDRDYSYNEQFF. CDR3 sequence (DNA): TGCAGTGCTAGAGACAGGGACTACTCCTACAATGAGCAGTTCTTC.

This clone was observed at least ten times. The chain combines TRBV6-1 with TRBJ1-1; a possible D gene is TRBD1 (5 bases). Germline V lookup: CDR1 MNHNS, CDR2 SASEGT. The V end lost 2 bases, the J end lost 6 bases, and 13 bases lay between the germline ends. The CDR3 contains 14 residues. The CDR3 reads CASSESSDSPEAFF. In DNA form, the CDR3 reads TGTGCCAGCAGTGAAAGTAGCGACAGCCCTGAAGCTTTCTTT.

Worth noting for this clone: Without the conserved terminal phenylalanine or tryptophan, this CDR3 likely stems from a read error. This chain joins TRBV5-1 and TRBJ1-2; 9 bases fit TRBD1. Germline V gives CDR1 SGHRS, CDR2 YFSETQ. The CDR3 loop spans 14 amino acids. The CDR3 here is CASSWGDRGFGYTL. For the CDR3, the DNA is TGCGCCAGTAGCTGGGGAGACAGGGGGTTTGGCTACACCCTC.

This clone occurred many times. The rearrangement links TRBV5-1 to TRBJ1-3; D perhaps matches TRBD1 (6 bases). The CDR3 consists of 15 residues. Germline assignment: CDR1 SGHRS and CDR2 YFSETQ. V lost 4 bases and J lost 2, with 13 bases in between. The CDR3 region has the DNA TGCGCCAGCAGCCTCCCCGGGGGGCCTGGAAACACCATATATTTT. This codes for CASSLPGGPGNTIYF.

The sample holds many counts of this clone. The rearrangement links TRBV28 to TRBJ2-7; D is undetermined. V was cut by 1 base and J by 1 base, with 8 bases left in between. Germline lookup yields CDR1 MDHEN and CDR2 SYDVKM. The CDR3 runs to 14 residues. As DNA, the CDR3 is TGTGCCAGCAGTTTATCAACCGCTTCCTACGAGCAGTACTTC. Residues: CASSLSTASYEQYF.

The V gene is TRBV20-1, the J gene TRBJ1-1; D is perhaps TRBD1 (5 bases). The CDR3 runs 13 residues. The V end lost 3 bases, the J end lost 5 bases, and 13 bases lay between the germline ends. Germline lookup yields CDR1 DFQATT and CDR2 SNEGSKA (reference sequence). The CDR3 reads CSARGTTDTEAFF. The CDR3 coding sequence is TGCAGTGCTAGGGGGACGACGGATACTGAAGCTTTCTTT.

In this sample, this clone turned up many times. The chain employs TRBV5-1 and TRBJ2-7; 11 bases are shared with TRBD2. In germline, CDR1 is SGHRS, CDR2 YFSETQ. CDR3 size: 17 residues. V was pared by 0 bases and J by 3 bases, with 8 bases of the junction left unmatched. DNA of the CDR3: TGCGCCAGCAGCTTGGAGCCAACTAGCGGGAGTATCTACGAGCAGTACGTC. It translates to CASSLEPTSGSIYEQYV.

A remark on this clone: Being one base from a much bigger clone, this may be a read error. V is TRBV6-1 and J is TRBJ2-3; no reliable D call. CDR1 is MNHNS, CDR2 SASEGT, per germline. V lost 6 bases and J 2 bases, leaving 9 bases between the germline ends. This CDR3 comprises 13 residues. CDR3 DNA sequence: TGTGCCAGCAGCCTCGAGTCCACAGATACGCAGTATTTT. It encodes CASSLESTDTQYF.

This clone occurred many times. This chain uses TRBV20-1 with TRBJ2-1; 10 nucleotides align to TRBD2. V dropped 6 bases and J dropped 5; count of bases not matched to a gene: 10. The CDR3 contains 15 residues. Per the germline V gene, CDR1 is DFQATT and CDR2 is SNEGSKA (reference sequence). The CDR3 region has the DNA TGCAGTGCGCACCCCGGGACTAGCGACCACAATGAGCAGTTCTTC. Residues: CSAHPGTSDHNEQFF.

The chain is built from TRBV20-1 and TRBJ2-7; 7 positions match TRBD2. The CDR3 consists of 14 residues. The germline gives CDR1 DFQATT, CDR2 SNEGSKA (reference sequence). The CDR3 DNA sequence: TGCAGCGAATCGCGGCCTAGCGGAAATTACGAGCAGTACTTC. Amino acids: CSESRPSGNYEQYF.

In its sample, this clone was seen many times. This chain connects TRBV11-2 to TRBJ2-3; D unclear. Trimming removed 0 bases at V and 5 bases at J, with 6 bases between. Germline V gene lookup returns CDR1 SGHAT and CDR2 FQNNGV. The CDR3 has 13 residues. The DNA for the CDR3 is TGTGCCAGCAGCTTAGATCTTCAAGATACGCAGTATTTT. Amino acids: CASSLDLQDTQYF.

The chain recombines TRBV6-1 with TRBJ2-3; D may be TRBD1 or TRBD2 (6 bases each). V gave up 6 bases and J gave up 7 bases, with 17 bases separating them. This CDR3 spans 14 amino acids. Germline assignment: CDR1 MNHNS and CDR2 SASEGT. As DNA, the CDR3 is TGTGCCAGCAGCGGGGGCGGCGGGCTAAATACGCAGTATTTT. Amino acids: CASSGGGGLNTQYF.

This clone was observed many times. J is TRBJ2-7 and V is TRBV5-1; 10 bases align to TRBD1. J lost 6 bases, V lost 4 bases, and 4 bases had no gene match. CDR3 length: 13 residues. Germline V CDR1 and CDR2: SGHRS, YFSETQ. CDR3 loop: CASSLGQGSEQYF. The CDR3 DNA sequence: TGCGCCAGCAGCCTGGGACAGGGGTCCGAGCAGTACTTC.

With respect to this clone: One end of the junction does not line up with germline, which may come from a read error. V and J are TRBV10-1 and TRBJ2-7, with D unresolved. This CDR3 spans 14 amino acids. Germline lookup yields CDR1 WNHNN and CDR2 SYGVQD (reference sequence). In DNA form, the CDR3 reads TGCTCCAGCAGTCAAACGGAGAGCTCCTACGAGCGGTACTTC. Its translation: CSSSQTESSYERYF.

Ten or more counts support this clone. The chain uses TRBV7-8 and TRBJ2-5, with D possibly TRBD2 on 5 matching bases. Germline CDR1 reads SGHVS; CDR2 reads FQNEAQ. The CDR3 runs 13 residues. The V end lost 5 bases, the J end lost 5 bases, and 12 bases lay between the germline ends. The chain's CDR3 is CASSLVGEETQYF. CDR3 nucleotide sequence: TGTGCCAGCAGCCTGGTCGGGGAGGAGACCCAGTACTTC.

Many counts were recorded for this clone. The CDR3 DNA reads as TGTGCCAGCACCAACCGGGACACATACCAAGAGACCCAGTACTTC. This encodes CASTNRDTYQETQYF. V and J are TRBV6-1 and TRBJ2-5, with a possible D match to TRBD1 (6 bases). With 7 bases removed from V and 0 bases from J, the gap between germline ends came to 15 bases. Germline CDR1 MNHNS, CDR2 SASEGT. CDR3 length: 15 amino acids.

J is TRBJ2-1 and V is TRBV7-3; no clear D. The CDR3 loop spans 16 amino acids. Germline V gives CDR1 SGHTA, CDR2 FQGTGA. The V and J ends lost 1 base and 2 bases respectively, with 12 bases between them. The CDR3 sequence: CASSLNSALAYNEQFF. CDR3 sequence (DNA): TGTGCCAGCAGCTTAAATTCGGCCCTTGCCTACAATGAGCAGTTCTTC.

In regard to this clone: Other nucleotide sequences in the sample specify the same CDR3. The chain is built from TRBV10-1 and TRBJ2-1, with 14 bases identical to TRBD2. Germline CDR1 WNHNN, CDR2 SYGVQD (reference sequence). V lost 2 bases to trimming and J lost 3 bases; unmatched junction nucleotides: 6. This CDR3 is built from 18 residues. In DNA form, the CDR3 reads TGCGCCAGCAGTGAGGGACTAGCGGGAGGTCCTGGCTACAATGAGCAGTTCTTC. Translation: CASSEGLAGGPGYNEQFF.

This clone was detected many times. The chain carries TRBV20-1 and TRBJ1-2; D remains ambiguous. CDR1 and CDR2 from the germline V gene are DFQATT and SNEGSKA (reference sequence). V was pared by 5 bases and J by 4 bases, with 17 bases between. The CDR3 loop spans 14 amino acids. CDR3 residues: CSARPSGSIYGYTF. The DNA of the CDR3 is TGCAGTGCTCGGCCTAGTGGGAGCATCTATGGCTACACCTTC.

This rearrangement joins TRBV6-5 to TRBJ1-2; possible D gene TRBD1, 5 bases. V was pared by 2 bases and J by 3 bases, with 19 bases between. The CDR3 spans 17 residues. CDR1 and CDR2 (germline): MNHEY, SVGAGI. The CDR3 region has the DNA TGTGCCAGCAGTTACGACACGCCTTGGGTACAGGACTATGGCTACACCTTC. Encoded protein: CASSYDTPWVQDYGYTF.

This clone occurred many times. This chain joins TRBV6-1 and TRBJ2-7; perhaps TRBD1 as D (7 bases). The V gene lost 8 bases and the J gene lost 4 bases, with 18 bases spanning the gap. CDR3 length: 14 amino acids. Germline V gene data show CDR1 as MNHNS and CDR2 as SASEGT. The CDR3 DNA is TGTGCCAGCGGGGGCAGGGGGGTATTTTACGAGCAGTACTTC. Translating it yields CASGGRGVFYEQYF.

In this sample, this clone turned up a few times. The chain recombines TRBV6-1 with TRBJ2-2; no clear D. CDR3 length equals 12 residues. Trimming removed 6 bases from V and 5 bases from J, with 7 bases in between. Germline CDR1 reads MNHNS; CDR2 reads SASEGT. The CDR3 reads CASSIGTGELFF. The CDR3 nucleotides read TGTGCCAGCAGCATAGGGACCGGGGAGCTGTTTTTT.

This clone was picked up many times. This sequence joins TRBV5-4 and TRBJ1-1, with D maybe TRBD1 (5 bases). The CDR3 loop spans 14 amino acids. Per germline, CDR1 SGHNT and CDR2 YYREEE (reference sequence). With 4 bases removed from V and 1 base from J, the gap between germline ends came to 11 bases. CDR3 region: CASSPRDWNTEAFF. The CDR3 DNA reads TGTGCCAGCAGCCCCAGGGACTGGAACACTGAAGCTTTCTTT.

This clone has a count of ten or more. The V and J genes are TRBV20-1 and TRBJ2-1; tentatively, D is TRBD2 (5 bases). This CDR3 has 14 residues. V dropped 0 bases and J dropped 7 bases, with 13 bases sitting between them. CDR1 is DFQATT and CDR2 is SNEGSKA in the germline V gene (reference sequence). CDR3 bases: TGCAGTGCTAGAGATTGGGCCGGCGGGAATGAGCAGTTCTTC. This translates into CSARDWAGGNEQFF.

This clone appeared many times. The chain employs TRBV28 and TRBJ2-3; 7 nucleotides match TRBD2. V shed 9 bases and J 7 bases; nucleotides not matched to a gene: 1. The CDR3 has 10 residues. The germline V gene encodes CDR1 MDHEN and CDR2 SYDVKM. The CDR3 bases are TGTGCCAGTGGGACTAATACGCAGTATTTT. As protein: CASGTNTQYF.